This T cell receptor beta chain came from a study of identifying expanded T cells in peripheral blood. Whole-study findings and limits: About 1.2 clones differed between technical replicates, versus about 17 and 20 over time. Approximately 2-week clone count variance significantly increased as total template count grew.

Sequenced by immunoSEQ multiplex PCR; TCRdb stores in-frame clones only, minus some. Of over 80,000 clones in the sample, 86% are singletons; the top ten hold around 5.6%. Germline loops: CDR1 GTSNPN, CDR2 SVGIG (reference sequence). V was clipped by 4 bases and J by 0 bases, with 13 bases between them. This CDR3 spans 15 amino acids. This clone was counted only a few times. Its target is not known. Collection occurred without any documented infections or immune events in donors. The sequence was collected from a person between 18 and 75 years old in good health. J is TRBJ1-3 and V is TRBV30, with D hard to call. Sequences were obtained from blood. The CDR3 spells CAWTTHVGSGNTIYF. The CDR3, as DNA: TGTGCCTGGACTACCCACGTGGGCTCTGGAAACACCATATATTTT.